Each of the 5 T cell receptor beta chains below was sequenced from the same sample in a study of blood T cell repertoires in COVID-19. Here immunoSEQ multiplex PCR was the method, and the copy in TCRdb shows in-frame clones only, minus some. There are more than 65,000 clones in the sample; approximately 82% occur only once, and 9% to 10% lies in the top ten. Sequenced sample: peripheral blood. Source of these receptors: a woman older than 75 with acute or convalescent COVID-19.

The CDR3 sequence: CASRAAGTGELFF. CDR3 DNA sequence: TGTGCCAGCCGGGCGGCAGGGACCGGGGAGCTGTTTTTT. The rearrangement uses TRBV19 and TRBJ2-2; perhaps TRBD1 as D (5 bases). This CDR3 comprises 13 residues. The germline V gene encodes CDR1 LNHDA and CDR2 SQIVND (reference sequence). Deletions cut 9 bases from V and 5 bases from J, with 13 bases between.

The rearrangement links TRBV5-4 to TRBJ2-5; unclear D gene. Trimming left V 0 bases short and J 5 bases short, with 14 bases between. The CDR3 runs to 15 residues. In germline, CDR1 is SGHNT, CDR2 YYREEE (reference sequence). Here the CDR3 DNA reads TGTGCCAGCAGCTTGGACCGGAGCATGGCGGAGACCCAGTACTTC. Amino acid sequence: CASSLDRSMAETQYF. Filled out from reference TRBV5-4 and TRBJ2-5, the complete variable domain reads ETGVTQSPTHLIKTRGQQVTLRCSSQSGHNTVSWYQQALGQGPQFIFQYYREEENGRGNFPPRFSGLQFPNYSSELNVNALELDDSALYLCASSLDRSMAETQYFGPGTRLLVL.

V and J are TRBV2 and TRBJ1-5; no clear D. This CDR3 region has 16 residues. The germline V gene encodes CDR1 SNHLY and CDR2 FYNNEI. The V gene lost 6 bases and the J gene lost 0 bases, with 15 bases spanning the gap. CDR3: CASRSPEGYSNQPQHF. The CDR3 DNA reads as TGTGCCAGCAGGTCCCCAGAGGGTTATAGCAATCAGCCCCAGCATTTT.

The chain is built from TRBV5-1 and TRBJ1-2, with TRBD1 identical over 7 bases. Looked up from germline, CDR1 is SGHRS and CDR2 is YFSETQ. The CDR3 is 14 amino acids. The V and J ends lost 0 bases and 3 bases, in that order; junction bases with no gene match: 2. CDR3 sequence: CASSLGGTDYGYTF. The CDR3 DNA reads TGCGCCAGCAGCTTGGGAGGGACAGACTATGGCTACACCTTC.

V is TRBV15 and J is TRBJ2-1; TRBD2 aligns across 10 bases. The V gene's germline CDR1 is LNHNV and CDR2 YYDKDF (reference sequence). Unmatched junction bases numbered 16, after V lost 4 bases and J lost 4 bases. The CDR3 contains 19 residues. The CDR3 coding sequence is TGTGCCACCAGCAAGGAACTAGCGGGGAAGAGTTTAACGTACAATGAGCAGTTCTTC. It translates to CATSKELAGKSLTYNEQFF.